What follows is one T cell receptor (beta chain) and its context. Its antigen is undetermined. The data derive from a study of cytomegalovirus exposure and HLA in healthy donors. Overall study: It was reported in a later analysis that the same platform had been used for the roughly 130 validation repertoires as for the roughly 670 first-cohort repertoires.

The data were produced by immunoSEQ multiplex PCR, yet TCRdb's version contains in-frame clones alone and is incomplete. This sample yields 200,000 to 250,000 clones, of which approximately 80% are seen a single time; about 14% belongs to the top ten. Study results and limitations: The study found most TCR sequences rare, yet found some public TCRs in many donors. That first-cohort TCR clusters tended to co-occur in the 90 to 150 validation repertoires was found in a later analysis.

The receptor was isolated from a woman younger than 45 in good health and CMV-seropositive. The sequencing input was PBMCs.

CDR3 residues: CASSFPGTGEVGYTF. The CDR3 DNA follows: TGTGCCAGCAGCTTCCCGGGGACAGGGGAGGTTGGCTACACCTTC. This chain uses TRBV13 with TRBJ1-2; TRBD1 aligns across 10 bases. The CDR3 extends over 15 amino acids. Trimming at V came to 3 bases and at J to 7 bases, leaving 8 bases not matched to a gene. The germline CDR1 and CDR2 sequences are PRHDT and FYEKMQ (reference sequence).